The sample holds many counts of the clone carrying this TCR beta chain. Its specificity is unknown. Unique molecular identifiers were added to individual cDNA molecules. Using its own MiXCR run on the 5' RACE reads, TCRdb lists one record per CDR3 protein. The table lists 65,000 to 75,000 distinct CDR3 sequences, roughly 12% of them singletons. The source of the sample is a study of early T cells in non-severe SARS-CoV-2 infection. Across the whole study: Alpha and beta chains were unpaired, from unsorted whole-blood bulk RNA.

This CDR3 region has 15 residues. V was trimmed by 3 bases and J by 0 bases, leaving 9 bases between them. General study results and limits: CD4 and private specificities were missed by VDJdb matching, which favored anti-spike CD8 responses.

This TCR derives from an adult who was a healthcare worker with PCR-confirmed SARS-CoV-2 infection or an uninfected control (not recorded which). Sequenced sample: whole blood. The rearrangement links TRBV12-3 or TRBV12-4 to TRBJ1-5; D is ambiguous. In nucleotides, the CDR3 is TGTGCCAGCAGTTTTGGGGATTATAGCAATCAGCCCCAGCATTTT. As protein: CASSFGDYSNQPQHF.